These 21 T cell receptor beta chains were all obtained from the same sample, sequenced in a study of T cells in Graves' hyperthyroidism and ophthalmopathy (dated by TCRdb to the late 2010s). Library construction relied on multiplex PCR. The sequencer listed for this sample is Illumina HiSeq 2000. Amplification of TCR beta CDR3 regions was carried out from RNA transcripts. A first-round RT-PCR of the TCR CDR3 used the HTBI primer set with the Qiagen OneStep RT-PCR kit. TCRdb cleaned the public reads at Q25 with fastp, built clones with MiXCR and kept in-frame beta chains. A single entry per CDR3 protein holds the most common genes and DNA from its merged rows. This sample gives a few hundred thousand distinct CDR3 sequences in total; approximately 13% of them show up just once. Of the sample, 5% to 6% falls within the top ten clones. Sample: blood. These receptors were obtained from a young woman with Graves' hyperthyroidism.

With regard to this clonotype: Possible read error: a much larger clone is one base away. The CDR3 DNA is TGCAGTGCTAGAGATCTACCCCGTACCTACGAGCAGTACTTC. It codes for CSARDLPRTYEQYF. V and J are TRBV20-1 and TRBJ2-7; D is uncertain. Germline CDR1 is DFQATT and CDR2 is SNEGSKA (reference sequence). V lost 0 bases to trimming and J lost 2 bases, with 11 bases between them. The CDR3 covers 14 residues.

The V call is TRBV10-3, the J call TRBJ1-5; D remains ambiguous. V was trimmed by 0 bases and J by 0 bases, leaving 9 bases between them. The CDR3 totals 16 residues. The germline CDR1 and CDR2 sequences are ENHRY and SYGVKD. This chain's CDR3 is CAISESGSYSNQPQHF. The CDR3 DNA reads TGTGCCATCAGTGAGTCTGGCAGCTATAGCAATCAGCCCCAGCATTTT.

This clonotype was found many times. J is TRBJ2-1 and V is TRBV7-3; 8 nucleotides match TRBD2. The CDR3 spans 15 residues. Germline CDR1 reads SGHTA; CDR2 reads FQGTGA. J was trimmed by 4 bases and V by 5 bases; bases with no gene match: 7. CDR3 amino acids: CASSASGGAYNEQFF. CDR3 nucleotides: TGTGCCAGCAGCGCCAGCGGGGGCGCGTACAATGAGCAGTTCTTC.

The chain recombines TRBV4-3 with TRBJ2-1; TRBD2 agrees at 7 bases. This CDR3 has 15 amino acids. The V gene's germline CDR1 is LGHNA and CDR2 YSLEER. Trimming removed 0 bases from V and 6 bases from J; junction bases left unmatched: 5. The CDR3 here is CASSQDPAGLNEQFF. The DNA for the CDR3 is TGCGCCAGCAGCCAAGATCCAGCGGGGCTCAATGAGCAGTTCTTC.

The chain recombines TRBV13 with TRBJ2-7; 9 bases are shared with TRBD2. The CDR3 is made up of 15 amino acids. The germline gives CDR1 PRHDT, CDR2 FYEKMQ (reference sequence). The J segment lost 4 bases and the V segment lost 6 bases, leaving 10 bases of the junction unmatched. The CDR3 DNA sequence: TGTGCCAGCAGGGGGGGGGAGACTAGCGGTTACGAGCAGTACTTC. Its protein is CASRGGETSGYEQYF.

This clonotype came up many times. The J gene is TRBJ2-3, the V gene TRBV20-1; 8 bases align to TRBD1. Germline V gives CDR1 DFQATT, CDR2 SNEGSKA (reference sequence). Trimming cost V 4 bases and J 4 bases; bases outside gene matches: 4. CDR3 length equals 13 residues. The CDR3 loop is CSATDRVPDTQYF. CDR3 nucleotide sequence: TGCAGTGCTACGGACAGGGTCCCAGATACGCAGTATTTT.

This clonotype was detected only a few times. The chain combines TRBV3-1 with TRBJ2-2; TRBD2 matches at 9 bases. Germline-derived CDR1 and CDR2 are LGHDT and YNNKEL (reference sequence). The CDR3 length is 18 residues. The junction had 6 bases not matched to a gene; V was cut back by 0 bases and J by 1 base. The CDR3 is CASSQEAGLAVNTGELFF. In DNA, the CDR3 is TGTGCCAGCAGCCAAGAAGCGGGACTAGCAGTGAACACCGGGGAGCTGTTTTTT.

This clonotype was seen many times. The chain links TRBV2 to TRBJ2-2; 7 bases align to TRBD1. Per the germline V gene, CDR1 is SNHLY and CDR2 is FYNNEI. The CDR3 covers 15 residues. V lost 6 bases and J lost 4; bases outside the gene matches: 8. This chain's CDR3 is CASRATGSGTGELFF. For the CDR3, the DNA is TGTGCCAGCAGAGCGACAGGGTCGGGCACCGGGGAGCTGTTTTTT.

This clonotype has a handful of counts. The V and J genes are TRBV20-1 and TRBJ1-2, with a weak D call TRBD1 (5 bases). The CDR3 has 13 residues. CDR1 and CDR2 (germline): DFQATT, SNEGSKA (reference sequence). The V and J ends lost 6 bases and 1 base respectively, with 12 bases between them. CDR3 coding DNA: TGCAGTGCGCCGGACACCCTTAACTATGGCTACACCTTC. It codes for CSAPDTLNYGYTF.

The chain combines TRBV6-5 with TRBJ1-2; tentative D call: TRBD1 (5 bases). Germline values: CDR1 MNHEY, CDR2 SVGAGI. V lost 4 bases to trimming and J lost 7 bases, with 13 bases between them. The CDR3 runs to 13 residues. This chain's CDR3 is CASSFSGLSGYTF. Here the CDR3 DNA reads TGTGCCAGCAGTTTTTCAGGGCTGAGTGGCTACACCTTC.

The genes are TRBV19 and TRBJ2-1; 12 nucleotides align to TRBD2. Germline V gene lookup returns CDR1 LNHDA and CDR2 SQIVND (reference sequence). The junction had 11 bases not matched to a gene; V was cut back by 7 bases and J by 10 bases. The CDR3 is made up of 15 amino acids. The CDR3 DNA reads TGTGCCAGTATCACGACTAGCGGGAGATTAGGCGAGCAGTTCTTC. Residues: CASITTSGRLGEQFF.

In this sample, this clonotype turned up many times. The genes are TRBV18 and TRBJ1-2; 7 positions match TRBD1. The CDR3 has 16 residues. The germline gives CDR1 KGHSH, CDR2 LQKENI. The ends lost 2 bases at V and 6 bases at J; junction bases unmatched: 12. This chain's CDR3 is CASSPLSGTEGHGYTF. DNA for the CDR3: TGTGCCAGCTCACCATTATCCGGGACAGAAGGTCATGGCTACACCTTC.

This clonotype was observed many times. The genes are TRBV27 and TRBJ1-6; D remains unclear. Trimming took off 4 bases at V and 4 bases at J, with 11 bases between the two ends. The germline gives CDR1 MNHEY, CDR2 SMNVEV (reference sequence). This CDR3 is 15 amino acids long. The CDR3 loop reads CASSSLADYNSPLHF. The CDR3 DNA reads TGTGCCAGCAGTTCCCTAGCGGATTATAATTCACCCCTCCACTTT.

This clonotype was observed many times. V gene TRBV7-9 combines with J gene TRBJ2-7; no reliable D call. CDR1 and CDR2 (germline): SEHNR, FQNEAQ (reference sequence). CDR3 length: 12 amino acids. V lost 2 bases to trimming and J lost 7 bases, with 9 bases between them. Here the CDR3 reads CASSLPIGEQYF. The CDR3, as DNA: TGTGCCAGCAGCTTACCTATAGGTGAGCAGTACTTC.

The rearrangement joins TRBV29-1 to TRBJ1-4; TRBD1 matches 7 bases. Germline V lookup: CDR1 SQVTM, CDR2 ANQGSEA. The CDR3 runs to 12 residues. The ends lost 6 bases at V and 7 bases at J; junction bases unmatched: 5. The CDR3 DNA is TGCAGCGTAGGAGGGACAGTTGAAAAACTGTTTTTT. This sequence encodes CSVGGTVEKLFF.

This clonotype showed up many times. The rearrangement uses TRBV27 and TRBJ2-5; 12 nucleotides align to TRBD2. Germline CDR1 MNHEY, CDR2 SMNVEV (reference sequence). There are 16 residues in the CDR3. V was pared by 6 bases and J by 1 base, with 6 bases of the junction left unmatched. CDR3 loop: CASRPGLAGPQETQYF. CDR3 sequence (DNA): TGTGCCAGCAGACCTGGACTAGCGGGGCCCCAAGAGACCCAGTACTTC.

Ten or more counts support this clonotype. The V gene is TRBV28, the J gene TRBJ2-1; 7 bases match TRBD2. Germline V lookup: CDR1 MDHEN, CDR2 SYDVKM. There are 18 residues in the CDR3. The V gene end was trimmed by 6 bases and the J gene end by 1 base; junction bases not matched to a gene: 15. As DNA, the CDR3 is TGTGCCAGCAGCCCTCTGAATTCGGGGCGGGAGTCCTACAATGAGCAGTTCTTC. Protein product: CASSPLNSGRESYNEQFF.

The chain carries TRBV29-1 and TRBJ2-7; 10 nucleotides agree with TRBD2. The length of the CDR3 is 13 residues. CDR1 and CDR2 from the germline V gene are SQVTM and ANQGSEA. V lost 5 bases, J lost 7 bases, and 8 bases stayed unmatched. The DNA of the CDR3 is TGCAGCGTTTTGGCTAGCGGGAGAGGTGAGCAGTACTTC. Translated, it gives CSVLASGRGEQYF.

Turning to this clonotype: It may be a read error: a sequence one base away is much more abundant. The gene calls are TRBV7-6 and TRBJ2-7; no clear D gene. Deletions cut 2 bases from V and 4 bases from J, with 9 bases between. The CDR3 is 13 residues long. Germline V gene data show CDR1 as SGHVS and CDR2 as FNYEAQ. The CDR3 loop reads CASSLSTLYEQYF. The DNA of the CDR3 is TGTGCCAGCAGCTTAAGCACACTATACGAGCAGTACTTC.

V usage is TRBV7-6 and J usage is TRBJ1-3; D is unclear. The CDR3 spans 16 residues. The germline CDR1 and CDR2 sequences are SGHVS and FNYEAQ. V was shortened by 1 base and J by 0 bases, with 10 bases between the two germline ends. CDR3 sequence reads: CASSLVGRNSGNTIYF. The DNA for the CDR3 is TGTGCCAGCAGCTTAGTAGGGCGGAACTCTGGAAACACCATATATTTT.

The V and J genes are TRBV5-1 and TRBJ2-7; perhaps TRBD2 as D (5 bases). The CDR3 has 12 residues. The germline V gene encodes CDR1 SGHRS and CDR2 YFSETQ. V was clipped by 3 bases and J by 7 bases, with 11 bases between them. The CDR3 sequence: CASSYDYQEQYF. The CDR3 nucleotides read TGCGCCAGCAGCTATGACTACCAGGAGCAGTACTTC.